This entry lists 18 T cell receptor beta chains sequenced from one sample in a study of shared clonotypes between healthy human individuals. Clones were read by immunoSEQ multiplex PCR, and TCRdb kept only the in-frame ones, dropping some. Of 2 million to 2.5 million clones listed, approximately 95% are singletons. The specimen sequenced was naive CD4+ T cells sorted from blood. This sample's subset: CD45RA+ positively selected. Receptor source: a man aged 18 to 35 in good health.

The chain joins TRBV10-3 to TRBJ2-3, with a weak D call TRBD1 (6 bases). CDR1 ENHRY and CDR2 SYGVKD come from the germline V gene. The CDR3 covers 13 residues. Trimming removed 8 bases from V and 1 base from J, with 10 bases in between. The CDR3 nucleotides are TGTGCCATCCAGGGGATAGGCACAGATACGCAGTATTTT. Translation: CAIQGIGTDTQYF.

A word on this clone: Within the sample, other DNA sequences also encode this same CDR3. This sequence joins TRBV27 and TRBJ2-7; no reliable D call. Per the germline V gene, CDR1 is MNHEY and CDR2 is SMNVEV (reference sequence). The CDR3 contains 11 residues. The V and J ends lost 5 bases and 3 bases respectively, with 5 bases between them. In nucleotides, the CDR3 is TGTGCCAGCAGTGGCTACTACGAGCAGTACTTC. Translated, it gives CASSGYYEQYF.

The gene calls are TRBV28 and TRBJ2-1; D is perhaps TRBD1 (6 bases). CDR1 is MDHEN and CDR2 is SYDVKM in the germline V gene. The CDR3 sequence is 16 residues long. Trimming pared 5 bases from V and 2 bases from J, leaving 16 bases between. This CDR3 is CASSQSVAGAYNEQFF. Here the CDR3 DNA reads TGTGCCAGCAGTCAATCGGTGGCAGGGGCCTACAATGAGCAGTTCTTC.

The chain combines TRBV30 with TRBJ1-2; tentative D call: TRBD1 (6 bases). The V and J ends lost 2 bases and 2 bases respectively, with 21 bases between them. This CDR3 has 17 residues. CDR1 and CDR2 from the germline V gene are GTSNPN and SVGIG (reference sequence). The CDR3 DNA sequence: TGTGCCTGGAGTAAGGACAGAACTAACCAACAGAACTATGGCTACACCTTC. It is translated as CAWSKDRTNQQNYGYTF.

The rearrangement uses TRBV9 and TRBJ2-7; D might be TRBD1 or TRBD2, each matching 5 bases. CDR1 is SGDLS, CDR2 YYNGEE, per germline. The CDR3 is 14 residues long. V dropped 0 bases and J dropped 4 bases, with 11 bases sitting between them. CDR3 sequence: CASSVAWGRYEQYF. The CDR3 DNA reads TGTGCCAGCAGCGTAGCGTGGGGGAGATACGAGCAGTACTTC. The entire variable domain, with the rest obtained from reference TRBV9 and TRBJ2-7, is as follows: DSGVTQTPKHLITATGQRVTLRCSPRSGDLSVYWYQQSLDQGLQFLIQYYNGEERAKGNILERFSAQQFPDLHSELNLSSLELGDSALYFCASSVAWGRYEQYFGPGTRLTVT.

Notes on this clone: The identical CDR3 is also encoded by other nucleotide sequences in the sample. V is TRBV7-2 and J is TRBJ2-3, with TRBD1 matching 7 bases. CDR1 and CDR2 from the germline V gene are SGHTA and FQGNSA. Trimming removed 5 bases from V and 1 base from J; junction bases left unmatched: 6. The CDR3 runs to 15 residues. DNA for the CDR3: TGTGCCAGCAGCCCGGGGCAGGGGGGCACAGATACGCAGTATTTT. This gives the protein CASSPGQGGTDTQYF. Drawing the rest from reference TRBV7-2 and TRBJ2-3, the complete variable domain is GAGVSQSPSNKVTEKGKDVELRCDPISGHTALYWYRQSLGQGLEFLIYFQGNSAPDKSGLPSDRFSAERTGGSVSTLTIQRTQQEDSAVYLCASSPGQGGTDTQYFGPGTRLTVL.

This sequence joins TRBV29-1 and TRBJ1-1, with 7 bases identical to TRBD1. The CDR3 is 13 amino acids. With V trimmed by 0 bases and J by 4 bases, 2 bases remained unmatched. The germline gives CDR1 SQVTM, CDR2 ANQGSEA. For the CDR3, the DNA is TGCAGCGTTGAAGAGAGGGGGCCCACTGAAGCTTTCTTT. Amino acid sequence: CSVEERGPTEAFF.

To note about this clone: This specimen includes other DNA sequences encoding the same CDR3. The chain is built from TRBV19 and TRBJ2-2; TRBD1 aligns across 7 bases. In germline, CDR1 is LNHDA, CDR2 SQIVND (reference sequence). With V trimmed by 5 bases and J by 4 bases, 4 bases remained unmatched. The CDR3 consists of 14 residues. The CDR3 here is CASSSGTVTGELFF. The DNA of the CDR3 is TGTGCCAGTAGTTCCGGGACAGTCACCGGGGAGCTGTTTTTT.

This clone is a singleton in its sample. The V and J genes are TRBV19 and TRBJ1-5; D uncertain. The CDR3 extends over 13 amino acids. CDR1 is LNHDA, CDR2 SQIVND, per germline (reference sequence). The V end lost 4 bases, the J end lost 11 bases, and 15 bases lay between the germline ends. The CDR3 DNA follows: TGTGCCAGTAGTAAGATGGCAGAGGCAGCCCAGCATTTT. Translating it yields CASSKMAEAAQHF.

This chain links TRBV30 with TRBJ1-1; 7 nucleotides agree with TRBD1. Per germline, CDR1 GTSNPN and CDR2 SVGIG (reference sequence). The length of the CDR3 is 16 residues. The V segment lost 3 bases and the J segment 1 base; nucleotides outside the gene matches: 11. The CDR3 DNA sequence: TGTGCCTGGAGGGGGGTTCCCGGGACAGAGAACACTGAAGCTTTCTTT. Protein product: CAWRGVPGTENTEAFF.

The chain employs TRBV19 and TRBJ1-2, with D possibly matching TRBD1 (5 bases). With 5 bases removed from V and 8 bases from J, the gap between germline ends came to 18 bases. Per germline, CDR1 LNHDA and CDR2 SQIVND (reference sequence). The CDR3 consists of 14 residues. The CDR3 coding sequence is TGTGCCAGTAGTCAGCCCGGGACCGTTCTAGGCTACACCTTC. This encodes CASSQPGTVLGYTF.

V and J are TRBV9 and TRBJ2-6, with D hard to call. The germline V gene encodes CDR1 SGDLS and CDR2 YYNGEE. CDR3 length: 16 amino acids. V was cut by 3 bases and J by 2 bases, with 12 bases left in between. CDR3 region: CASSDPEVTGANVLTF. The CDR3, as DNA: TGTGCCAGCAGCGACCCCGAGGTCACTGGGGCCAACGTCCTGACTTTC.

V gene TRBV4-2 combines with J gene TRBJ2-5; D may be TRBD2 (5 bases). The germline V gene encodes CDR1 LGHNA and CDR2 YNFKEQ. CDR3 length: 12 residues. V shed 3 bases and J shed 5 bases, with 7 bases lying between them. The CDR3 reads CASSQTGETQYF. Written as DNA, the CDR3 is TGTGCCAGCAGCCAGACGGGGGAGACCCAGTACTTC.

The chain couples TRBV4-3 to TRBJ2-3; TRBD1 is a possible D gene (6 bases). Germline loops: CDR1 LGHNA, CDR2 YSLEER. This CDR3 has 16 amino acids. Trimming took off 0 bases at V and 1 base at J, with 11 bases between the two ends. The CDR3 coding sequence is TGCGCCAGCAGCCAAGATAGCGCAGGGGGCACAGATACGCAGTATTTT. Protein: CASSQDSAGGTDTQYF.

This clone was detected a few times. J is TRBJ1-5 and V is TRBV19; 8 nucleotides match TRBD1. In germline, CDR1 is LNHDA, CDR2 SQIVND (reference sequence). The V gene end was trimmed by 6 bases and the J gene end by 5 bases; junction bases not matched to a gene: 9. This CDR3 comprises 15 residues. The CDR3 reads CASSPRDRLYQPQHF. Written as DNA, the CDR3 is TGTGCCAGTAGCCCCCGGGACAGGTTATATCAGCCCCAGCATTTT.

This clone was seen only a few times. The genes are TRBV4-1 and TRBJ1-2; no definite D call. Germline values: CDR1 MGHRA, CDR2 YSYEKL. Trimming took 1 base from V and 7 from J, leaving 16 bases between them. The CDR3 is 15 residues long. CDR3 sequence (DNA): TGCGCCAGCAGCCAAGCTGCGTACGTGGTCTCTGGCTACACCTTC. Residues: CASSQAAYVVSGYTF.

The chain employs TRBV6-1 and TRBJ1-6; 9 nucleotides align to TRBD1. Germline V gene data show CDR1 as MNHNS and CDR2 as SASEGT. The CDR3 covers 16 residues. V dropped 0 bases and J dropped 7; count of bases not matched to a gene: 4. CDR3 sequence: CASSEAGQGRNSPLHF. The DNA for the CDR3 is TGTGCCAGCAGTGAAGCAGGACAGGGGAGGAATTCACCCCTCCACTTT.

As to this clone: The same CDR3 arises from other DNA sequences in this sample as well. The CDR3 here is CASSLGGLGANVLTF. Here the CDR3 DNA reads TGTGCCAGCAGCTTAGGAGGGTTGGGGGCCAACGTCCTGACTTTC. The chain joins TRBV7-2 to TRBJ2-6, with D possibly matching TRBD2 (5 bases). V was pared by 1 base and J by 4 bases, with 8 bases between. Germline V gene lookup returns CDR1 SGHTA and CDR2 FQGNSA. This CDR3 comprises 15 residues.